This record concerns one T cell receptor beta chain sequence. The antigen is unknown. Measured with immunoSEQ multiplex PCR; TCRdb has only the in-frame clones, and not every one. This sample has fewer than 2.5 million clones, with 80% to 95% found just once. The sample comes from a study of shared clonotypes between healthy human individuals. Study results and limitations: In contrast to clonotypes shared by all four donors, non-shared clonotypes had lower generation probabilities.

Trimming removed 0 bases at V and 7 bases at J, with 14 bases between. Germline V gene sequence: CDR1 SGHRS, CDR2 YFSETQ. The length of the CDR3 is 15 residues. The V gene is TRBV5-1, the J gene TRBJ2-1; a weak D match, TRBD2 (5 bases). Sample: naive CD4+ T cells from PBMCs. Subset specified: CD45RA+ positively selected. This TCR was sampled from a man younger than 35 in good health. Some clones in this sample may be carry-over from other donors' samples. CDR3 sequence reads: CASSLEGLARNEQFF. For the CDR3, the DNA is TGCGCCAGCAGCTTGGAAGGCCTAGCTCGGAATGAGCAGTTCTTC.